This T cell receptor beta chain stems from a study of blood T cell repertoires in COVID-19. Libraries were prepared by immunoSEQ multiplex PCR; TCRdb keeps only in-frame clonotypes and omits some of them. The table shows around 250,000 clones, with over 80% occurring only once. V was clipped by 5 bases and J by 5 bases, with 7 bases between them. The CDR3 consists of 13 residues. The germline V gene encodes CDR1 SEHNR and CDR2 FQNEAQ (reference sequence). The TCR comes from a middle-aged woman who had recovered from COVID-19. Material: peripheral blood. The chain recombines TRBV7-9 with TRBJ1-6; D is unresolved. The CDR3 sequence is CASSGVNNSPLHF. DNA for the CDR3: TGTGCCAGCAGCGGAGTAAATAATTCACCCCTCCACTTT.